In its sample, the clone carrying this TCR beta chain was seen once. Its antigen remains unidentified. The data were obtained in a study of cytomegalovirus exposure and HLA in healthy donors. Study-wide findings and caveats: A reported reduction in N-insertions relative to the approximately 690-donor mean was seen in an Asian-associated ancestry cluster in a later analysis. Most CMV-associated TCR beta chains appeared HLA-restricted in a later analysis.

This CDR3 contains 11 residues. Trimming cost V 3 bases and J 4 bases, with 5 bases left between them. CDR1 SGHKS and CDR2 YYEKEE come from the germline V gene (reference sequence). Primers for the PCR totalled 60 Vbeta and 13 Jbeta. Generated by immunoSEQ multiplex PCR, the TCRdb table keeps only in-frame clones and is missing some. The data contain 35,000 to 45,000 clones, around 69% of them singletons. The TCR originated in a woman aged 25-40 years in good health and CMV-seropositive. The source material was PBMCs. V gene TRBV5-5 combines with J gene TRBJ2-7; perhaps TRBD1 as D (5 bases). CDR3 sequence: CASSYRYEQYF. As DNA, the CDR3 is TGTGCCAGCAGCTACAGGTACGAGCAGTACTTC.